The next 8 T cell receptor beta chains were all read from a single sample in a study of cytomegalovirus exposure and HLA in healthy donors. PCR employed 60 Vbeta and 13 Jbeta primers. The repertoire was sequenced with immunoSEQ multiplex PCR; TCRdb's copy has only in-frame clones and lacks some. Of 130,000 to 150,000 clones in the sample, around 80% were seen once. Input material: PBMCs. These receptors were collected from a female donor in good health and CMV-seronegative.

CDR3 coding DNA: TGTGCCTGGGGGCGGGGACTCAACTATGGCTACACCTTC. As protein: CAWGRGLNYGYTF. The chain recombines TRBV30 with TRBJ1-2, with TRBD1 as a possible D gene (5 bases). Trimming took off 5 bases at V and 2 bases at J, with 12 bases between the two ends. This CDR3 has 13 amino acids. Germline CDR1 reads GTSNPN; CDR2 reads SVGIG (reference sequence).

This CDR3 reads CAWGTGYTDTQYF. The CDR3 DNA sequence: TGTGCCTGGGGAACAGGTTACACAGATACGCAGTATTTT. This chain connects TRBV30 to TRBJ2-3; possible D gene TRBD1, 5 bases. The CDR3 extends over 13 amino acids. Per germline, CDR1 GTSNPN and CDR2 SVGIG (reference sequence). V lost 5 bases and J 2 bases, leaving 11 bases between the germline ends.

V gene TRBV10-3 combines with J gene TRBJ1-2; 8 bases are a match to TRBD1. Germline CDR1 ENHRY, CDR2 SYGVKD. The V and J ends lost 3 bases and 6 bases, in that order; junction bases with no gene match: 9. The CDR3 is 15 amino acids. The CDR3 DNA reads as TGTGCCATCAGTGATAGAGTACAGGGGGGTCATGGCTACACCTTC. Its translation: CAISDRVQGGHGYTF.

The chain is built from TRBV11-2 and TRBJ1-4; the D is unclear. This CDR3 contains 14 residues. Looked up from germline, CDR1 is SGHAT and CDR2 is FQNNGV. Between the trimmed V and J ends, which lost 2 bases and 7 bases, there was a span of 11 bases. The CDR3 nucleotides are TGTGCCAGCAGCTTATCCCAGGCGTCTGAAAAACTGTTTTTT. The encoded protein is CASSLSQASEKLFF.

V and J are TRBV5-1 and TRBJ2-7; D is tentatively TRBD1 or TRBD2 (6 bases each). V shed 4 bases and J shed 1 base, with 15 bases lying between them. The CDR3 contains 15 residues. The germline V gene encodes CDR1 SGHRS and CDR2 YFSETQ. CDR3 in DNA: TGCGCCAGCAGCCTGGGGGCTAGCGAGTCCTACGAGCAGTACTTC. Amino acids: CASSLGASESYEQYF.

Points on this clone: This CDR3 is missing its conserved last phenylalanine or tryptophan, likely due to a read error. The chain employs TRBV6-5 and TRBJ2-7; the D gene is possibly TRBD2 (7 bases). Per the germline V gene, CDR1 is MNHEY and CDR2 is SVGAGI. The CDR3 covers 13 residues. V lost 8 bases and J lost 3, with 14 bases in between. CDR3 residues: CASGEGGHYEQYL. Here the CDR3 DNA reads TGTGCCAGCGGGGAGGGGGGCCACTACGAGCAGTACCTC.

The V gene is TRBV27, the J gene TRBJ2-7; the D gene is possibly TRBD2 (5 bases). The CDR3 runs 15 residues. Germline lookup yields CDR1 MNHEY and CDR2 SMNVEV (reference sequence). The V and J ends lost 5 bases and 3 bases respectively, with 17 bases between them. The CDR3 spells CASSLWGRDSYEQYF. The CDR3 nucleotides are TGTGCCAGCAGTCTTTGGGGTCGGGATAGCTACGAGCAGTACTTC.

The chain combines TRBV10-1 with TRBJ2-7; possible D gene TRBD2, 5 bases. The CDR3 has 16 residues. Trimming took 3 bases from V and 5 from J, leaving 20 bases between them. From germline, CDR1 is WNHNN and CDR2 SYGVQD (reference sequence). The CDR3, as DNA: TGCGCCAGCAGTGACCGCCCGACGAAGGGAGTCAACGAGCAGTACTTC. It yields the protein CASSDRPTKGVNEQYF.